This T cell receptor (beta chain) was documented in a study of cytomegalovirus exposure and HLA in healthy donors. Study findings and constraints: Association of a missense DCLRE1C variant with TCR beta V- and J-gene trimming was reported in a later analysis.

A note on this clone: The antigen is undetermined. The sample contains more than one DNA sequence encoding this CDR3.

The CDR3 contains 14 residues. V was pared by 6 bases and J by 2 bases, with 14 bases between. The germline V gene encodes CDR1 MNHEY and CDR2 SMNVEV (reference sequence). The PCR ran on 60 Vbeta and 13 Jbeta primers. This table comes from immunoSEQ multiplex PCR, and its TCRdb copy is limited to in-frame clones, with some not included. The data hold over 90,000 clones, with approximately 76% observed a single time. The TCR was taken from a woman aged 60-75 years in good health and CMV-seropositive. The sequenced sample was PBMCs. The chain joins TRBV27 to TRBJ2-7; TRBD2 might be the D (5 bases). The CDR3 nucleotides are TGTGCCAGCAGCCCCGCGGGCCAAACCTACGAGCAGTACTTC. Protein product: CASSPAGQTYEQYF.